A selection of T cell receptor beta chains follows, all from one sample in a study of PD-1 blockade in classical Hodgkin lymphoma. The repertoire was sequenced with immunoSEQ multiplex PCR; TCRdb's copy has only in-frame clones and lacks some. The sample consists of tens of thousands of clones, approximately 90% of them appearing once. This material consisted of peripheral blood mononuclear cells (PBMCs), taken at baseline. These receptor sequences come from a human donor with classical Hodgkin lymphoma. CDR3s include the opening cysteine and the closing phenylalanine or tryptophan. D genes are given only for firm matches. Clone size is not always given. Where it is, it says once, few, many or a class for expanded clones.

TRBD1,TRBJ1-1,NA,TRBV6-5,CASSQDRGRGAFF,TGTGCCAGCAGTCAGGACAGGGGGCGAGGAGCTTTCTTT
NA,TRBJ2-5,NA,TRBV5-1,CASSPLGEAQETQYF,TGCGCCAGCAGCCCCCTAGGGGAGGCCCAAGAGACCCAGTACTTC
NA,TRBJ2-3,NA,TRBV6-1,CASSDSTDTQYF,TGTGCCAGCAGTGATAGCACAGATACGCAGTATTTT
TRBD1,TRBJ1-6,NA,TRBV5-4,CASSPGGGNSPLHF,TGTGCCAGCAGCCCAGGGGGCGGGAATTCACCCCTCCACTTT
NA,TRBJ1-6,NA,TRBV2,CASKTSPSPLHF,TGTGCCAGCAAAACATCCCCTTCACCCCTCCACTTT
NA,TRBJ2-7,NA,TRBV27,CASSLGRSYEQYF,TGTGCCAGCAGTTTGGGGAGGTCCTACGAGCAGTACTTC
NA,TRBJ1-1,NA,TRBV7-6,CASRRQVGTEAFF,TGTGCCAGCAGGAGGCAAGTGGGCACTGAAGCTTTCTTT
TRBD2,TRBJ2-6,NA,TRBV4-2,CASSPHVSSGGAPGGANVLTF,TGTGCCAGCAGCCCCCACGTTTCGAGCGGGGGGGCGCCCGGGGGGGCCAACGTCCTGACTTTC
NA,TRBJ1-1,NA,TRBV30,CARIILTENTEAFF,TGTGCCCGAATCATATTGACAGAGAACACTGAAGCTTTCTTT
NA,TRBJ1-1,NA,TRBV5-6,CASSLDGGVDFDTEAFF,TGTGCCAGCAGCCTTGACGGGGGGGTTGACTTTGACACTGAAGCTTTCTTT
NA,TRBJ2-5,NA,TRBV7-9,CASSLLSSEETQYF,TGTGCCAGCAGCTTATTATCGTCGGAGGAGACCCAGTACTTC
NA,TRBJ2-5,NA,TRBV5-8,CASSPLGQGETQYF,TGTGCCAGCAGCCCACTAGGCCAGGGAGAGACCCAGTACTTC
NA,TRBJ1-6,NA,TRBV6-1,CASSEQENSPLHF,TGTGCCAGCAGTGAACAGGAGAATTCACCCCTCCACTTT
NA,TRBJ1-3,NA,TRBV6-1,CASTPGWTGNTIYF,TGTGCCAGCACCCCGGGCTGGACTGGAAACACCATATATTTT
TRBD1,TRBJ1-2,NA,TRBV29-1,CSVGQGARGYTF,TGCAGCGTTGGGCAGGGGGCGAGGGGCTACACCTTC
TRBD1,TRBJ2-1,NA,TRBV27,CASTPSDRGPNEQFF,TGTGCCAGCACTCCCTCGGACAGGGGGCCGAATGAGCAGTTCTTC
NA,TRBJ2-1,few,TRBV5-1,CASSLGGPTTYNEQFF,TGCGCCAGCAGCTTGGGGGGGCCCACAACCTACAATGAGCAGTTCTTC
TRBD1,TRBJ2-4,NA,TRBV5-1,CASSSWGQGVNWTLQAKNIQYF,TGCGCCAGCAGCTCGTGGGGACAGGGGGTGAATTGGACGTTACAAGCCAAAAACATTCAGTACTTC
NA,TRBJ1-3,few,TRBV10-1,CASMEQFSGNTIYF,TGCGCCAGCATGGAACAGTTCTCTGGAAACACCATATATTTT
TRBD1,TRBJ2-1,NA,TRBV19,CASKTGKVAYNEQFF,TGTGCCAGTAAGACAGGGAAGGTAGCCTACAATGAGCAGTTCTTC
TRBD1,TRBJ1-5,NA,TRBV2,CASSWGQGAGQPQHF,TGTGCCAGCAGTTGGGGACAGGGGGCCGGTCAGCCCCAGCATTTT
NA,TRBJ1-2,NA,TRBV9,CASSLKVDRYNGYTF,TGTGCCAGCAGCCTTAAAGTTGACAGATACAATGGCTACACCTTC
TRBD2,TRBJ2-3,once,TRBV7-6,CASSLAIAGFTDTQYF,TGTGCCAGCAGCTTAGCAATAGCGGGATTCACAGATACGCAGTATTTT
NA,TRBJ2-7,NA,TRBV4-1,CASSQSWGSYEQYF,TGCGCCAGCAGCCAATCTTGGGGTAGCTACGAGCAGTACTTC
NA,TRBJ1-5,once,TRBV27,CASSLRAGRDQPQHF,TGTGCCAGCAGTTTACGGGCAGGGAGGGATCAGCCCCAGCATTTT
NA,TRBJ2-1,NA,TRBV2,CASSERSSYNEQFF,TGTGCCAGCAGTGAACGAAGCTCCTACAATGAGCAGTTCTTC
NA,TRBJ2-7,once,TRBV2,CASSHGGNYEQYF,TGTGCCAGCAGCCACGGGGGAAACTACGAGCAGTACTTC
NA,TRBJ2-7,NA,TRBV4-2,CASSDSSYEQYF,TGTGCCAGCAGCGACAGCTCCTACGAGCAGTACTTC
NA,TRBJ1-2,NA,TRBV9,CASSVGGSASNYGYTF,TGTGCCAGCAGCGTAGGTGGTTCGGCATCTAACTATGGCTACACCTTC
NA,TRBJ1-1,once,TRBV18,CASSPETANTEAFF,TGTGCCAGCTCACCAGAGACAGCGAACACTGAAGCTTTCTTT
NA,TRBJ2-6,NA,TRBV5-1,CASSADSGANVLTF,TGCGCCAGCAGCGCAGACTCTGGGGCCAACGTCCTGACTTTC
TRBD2,TRBJ2-5,NA,TRBV29-1,CSVRASGGKETQYF,TGCAGCGTTCGGGCTAGCGGGGGGAAAGAGACCCAGTACTTC
TRBD1,TRBJ1-5,NA,TRBV5-1,CASSSGTGEGQPQHF,TGCGCCAGCAGCTCCGGGACAGGGGAAGGTCAGCCCCAGCATTTT
TRBD1,TRBJ1-5,NA,TRBV27,CASSGTDNQPQHF,TGTGCCAGCAGCGGGACAGACAATCAGCCCCAGCATTTT
TRBD2,TRBJ2-7,NA,TRBV27,CASSPGTIYEQYF,TGTGCCAGCAGCCCCGGGACTATCTACGAGCAGTACTTC
TRBD1,TRBJ1-6,NA,TRBV2,CASSEIQGANNSPLHF,TGTGCCAGCAGTGAAATCCAGGGGGCAAATAATTCACCCCTCCACTTT
NA,TRBJ2-6,NA,TRBV5-3,CARSLRGGSGANVLTF,TGTGCCAGAAGCTTGAGAGGTGGCTCTGGGGCCAACGTCCTGACTTTC
NA,TRBJ1-5,few,TRBV18,CASSPEWGLRGAGYQPQHF,TGTGCCAGCTCACCGGAATGGGGATTGAGGGGGGCGGGCTATCAGCCCCAGCATTTT
NA,TRBJ2-2,NA,TRBV15,CATSRKVTGELFF,TGTGCCACCAGCAGAAAAGTCACCGGGGAGCTGTTTTTT
NA,TRBJ2-3,NA,TRBV11-2,CASSFLTHTDTQYF,TGTGCCAGCAGCTTCCTGACTCACACAGATACGCAGTATTTT
TRBD1,TRBJ1-5,NA,TRBV7-2,CASSRPETGDQPQHF,TGTGCCAGCAGCCGCCCTGAAACAGGGGATCAGCCCCAGCATTTT
NA,TRBJ1-3,NA,TRBV6-5,CASQNTIYF,TGTGCCAGTCAGAACACCATATATTTT
NA,TRBJ2-1,NA,TRBV5-1,CASSWAGTEGNEQFF,TGCGCCAGCAGCTGGGCCGGGACCGAGGGCAATGAGCAGTTCTTC
NA,TRBJ1-2,NA,TRBV30,CAWDRPDGYTF,TGTGCCTGGGACAGACCTGACGGCTACACCTTC
TRBD2,TRBJ2-3,NA,TRBV7-9,CASSLAVGGGSDTQYF,TGTGCCAGCAGCTTAGCTGTCGGCGGGGGGTCGGATACGCAGTATTTT
TRBD1,TRBJ1-1,NA,TRBV5-5,CASSGGTGQNTEAFF,TGTGCCAGCAGCGGGGGGACAGGGCAAAACACTGAAGCTTTCTTT